The table lists the clone carrying this TCR beta chain with a few counts. Antigen: not known. Per the germline V gene, CDR1 is SGDLS and CDR2 is YYNGEE. The CDR3 consists of 16 residues. V shed 2 bases and J 4 bases; nucleotides not matched to a gene: 11. Researchers report isolating at least 6 million PBMCs per sample. These data originate in a study of blood T cells in healthy people across ages. Findings and limits, study-wide: Older age coincided with a roughly linear decline in TCR beta diversity per million T cells.

Sample-barcoded 5' priming and a J-beta primer mix drove a second PCR of 7 to 11 cycles. The study obtained at least 2.5 million CDR3-containing paired-end reads from every sample. TCRdb processed the 5' RACE reads anew with MiXCR; each CDR3 protein has one entry. The sample lists about 1.8 million distinct CDR3 sequences, about 50% occurring once. The receptor was derived from a woman in her forties in good health. The sequencing input was blood. The V call is TRBV9, the J call TRBJ2-5; TRBD1 aligns across 7 bases. The DNA for the CDR3 is TGTGCCAGCAGCGTTACGACAGGGCGCTTTGGAGAGACCCAGTACTTC. As protein: CASSVTTGRFGETQYF.